This TCR beta chain was sequenced in a study of cytomegalovirus exposure and HLA in healthy donors. Study-level information: Unique TCRs numbering around 80 million, obtained from HLA-typed donors, made up an early data release.

The PCR used 60 Vbeta and 13 Jbeta primers. Here immunoSEQ multiplex PCR was the method, and the copy in TCRdb shows in-frame clones only, minus some. Found here are roughly 190,000 clones, around 62% of them singletons; the top ten hold 2.5% to 3%. Germline V gives CDR1 SNHLY, CDR2 FYNNEI. This CDR3 contains 16 residues. The germline V and J ends were trimmed by 2 bases and 5 bases, with 19 bases remaining between them. Material for sequencing was PBMCs. This sequence originates from a man aged 35 to 55 in good health and CMV-seronegative. This chain connects TRBV2 to TRBJ2-7; maybe TRBD2 (6 bases). The CDR3 reads CASSEPQQGGGDEQYF. The DNA of the CDR3 is TGTGCCAGCAGTGAACCCCAGCAGGGAGGTGGCGACGAGCAGTACTTC.